What follows are 23 T cell receptor beta chains derived from one specimen sequenced in a study of blood T cell repertoires in COVID-19. Generated by immunoSEQ multiplex PCR, the TCRdb table keeps only in-frame clones and is missing some. The data hold about 91,000 clones, with about 80% observed a single time. The sequenced material came from peripheral blood. These receptor sequences come from a man between 70 and 80 years old with acute or convalescent COVID-19.

In its sample, this clone was seen once. This sample includes further DNA sequences coding for the same CDR3. This chain links TRBV18 with TRBJ2-3; TRBD1 matches at 12 bases. Trimming cost V 6 bases and J 4 bases; bases outside gene matches: 8. This CDR3 has 16 amino acids. Looked up from germline, CDR1 is KGHSH and CDR2 is LQKENI. The CDR3 loop reads CASSRTGTGGPDTQYF. CDR3 nucleotide sequence: TGTGCCAGCTCGCGTACCGGGACAGGGGGCCCAGATACGCAGTATTTT.

J is TRBJ1-2 and V is TRBV30; the match to TRBD1 covers 9 bases. Germline-derived CDR1 and CDR2 are GTSNPN and SVGIG (reference sequence). CDR3 length: 15 amino acids. CDR3: CATPPGQGSHYGYTF. CDR3 nucleotide sequence: TGTGCGACCCCGCCGGGACAGGGATCTCACTATGGCTACACCTTC.

The J gene is TRBJ2-7, the V gene TRBV2, with a possible D match to TRBD2 (6 bases). Germline CDR1 and CDR2: SNHLY and FYNNEI. V was shortened by 4 bases and J by 10 bases, with 23 bases between the two germline ends. The CDR3 runs to 15 residues. The CDR3 DNA is TGTGCCAGCAGTGCCCTTGGCGGGACTCGACGGACTCAGTACTTC. Translated: CASSALGGTRRTQYF. Supplemented by reference TRBV2 and TRBJ2-7, the full variable domain reads EPEVTQTPSHQVTQMGQEVILRCVPISNHLYFYWYRQILGQKVEFLVSFYNNEISEKSEIFDDQFSVERPDGSNFTLKIRSTKLEDSAMYFCASSALGGTRRTQYFGPGTRLTVT.

The CDR3 region is CASSLYGFGQPQHF. The CDR3 bases are TGTGCCAGCAGTTTATACGGGTTCGGGCAGCCCCAGCATTTT. V and J are TRBV27 and TRBJ1-5; D is undetermined. The CDR3 covers 14 residues. The V end was cut by 1 base, the J end by 7 bases, with 11 bases between. Germline CDR1 is MNHEY and CDR2 is SMNVEV (reference sequence).

V gene TRBV5-1 combines with J gene TRBJ2-2, with 7 bases identical to TRBD2. V lost 4 bases and J lost 4; bases outside the gene matches: 4. Germline V gives CDR1 SGHRS, CDR2 YFSETQ. The CDR3 is 14 residues long. The DNA for the CDR3 is TGCGCCAGCAGCATGGGACTATCCACCGGGGAGCTGTTTTTT. It translates to CASSMGLSTGELFF.

V and J are TRBV13 and TRBJ2-5; 13 nucleotides match TRBD2. The J segment lost 4 bases and the V segment lost 5 bases, leaving 4 bases of the junction unmatched. The CDR3 is 15 residues long. Germline V gene lookup returns CDR1 PRHDT and CDR2 FYEKMQ (reference sequence). This chain's CDR3 is CASSQGLAGIETQYF. For the CDR3, the DNA is TGTGCCAGCAGCCAGGGACTAGCGGGAATAGAGACCCAGTACTTC.

This chain connects TRBV28 to TRBJ2-2; the match to TRBD2 covers 7 bases. Trimming cost V 9 bases and J 6 bases; bases outside gene matches: 10. The length of the CDR3 is 14 residues. The V gene's germline CDR1 is MDHEN and CDR2 SYDVKM. The CDR3 is CARGLREFPGELFF. The CDR3 DNA reads TGTGCCAGAGGGTTGCGGGAGTTCCCCGGGGAGCTGTTTTTT.

J is TRBJ2-1 and V is TRBV29-1; 7 bases agree with TRBD1. CDR1 is SQVTM and CDR2 is ANQGSEA in the germline V gene. The J segment lost 6 bases and the V segment lost 6 bases, leaving 2 bases of the junction unmatched. The CDR3 has 11 amino acids. Written as DNA, the CDR3 is TGCAGCGTGCGGACAGGCAATGAGCAGTTCTTC. It codes for CSVRTGNEQFF.

This CDR3 is CASSQDLVRSNEKLFF. CDR3 sequence (DNA): TGCGCCAGCAGCCAAGATCTCGTCAGATCTAATGAAAAACTGTTTTTT. The rearrangement joins TRBV4-3 to TRBJ1-4; D not resolved. The CDR3 length is 16 residues. CDR1 is LGHNA and CDR2 is YSLEER in the germline V gene. Trimming cost V 0 bases and J 3 bases, with 11 bases left between them.

J is TRBJ1-1 and V is TRBV10-3; TRBD1 agrees at 7 bases. The trim removed 7 bases at V and 6 bases at J, leaving 8 bases unmatched. CDR3 size: 13 residues. CDR1 and CDR2 from the germline V gene are ENHRY and SYGVKD. The CDR3 sequence is CAITPTGSSEAFF. CDR3 nucleotides: TGTGCCATCACCCCGACAGGGTCTTCTGAAGCTTTCTTT.

The CDR3 loop reads CASSVGGGSRTGELFF. As DNA, the CDR3 is TGTGCCAGCAGCGTAGGGGGCGGGAGCAGGACCGGGGAGCTGTTTTTT. This sequence joins TRBV9 and TRBJ2-2; 7 bases are a match to TRBD2. With V trimmed by 0 bases and J by 5 bases, 7 bases remained unmatched. This CDR3 is 16 amino acids long. In germline, CDR1 is SGDLS, CDR2 YYNGEE.

V gene TRBV7-9 combines with J gene TRBJ2-7, with a weak D call TRBD2 (7 bases). Germline CDR1 reads SEHNR; CDR2 reads FQNEAQ (reference sequence). CDR3 length equals 16 residues. Trimming removed 1 base at V and 6 bases at J, with 19 bases between. The DNA of the CDR3 is TGTGCCAGCAGCTTAGGCGGGGGCTTCAACCCCTCCGAGCAGTACTTC. This sequence encodes CASSLGGGFNPSEQYF.

V gene TRBV6-1 combines with J gene TRBJ2-5, with D maybe TRBD1 (6 bases). Germline assignment: CDR1 MNHNS and CDR2 SASEGT. The V end lost 0 bases, the J end lost 5 bases, and 10 bases lay between the germline ends. The CDR3 runs 14 residues. The CDR3 here is CASSEAGGRETQYF. Here the CDR3 DNA reads TGTGCCAGCAGTGAAGCTGGGGGCAGGGAGACCCAGTACTTC.

Here the CDR3 reads CAPRPGTKTYNEQFF. In DNA form, the CDR3 reads TGTGCTCCCCGGCCGGGGACAAAAACCTACAATGAGCAGTTCTTC. The chain couples TRBV27 to TRBJ2-1; a weak D match, TRBD1 (6 bases). Per germline, CDR1 MNHEY and CDR2 SMNVEV (reference sequence). There are 15 residues in the CDR3.

The chain uses TRBV9 and TRBJ2-3, with 10 bases that match TRBD2. V trimming: 4 bases; J trimming: 4 bases; junction bases outside the gene matches: 12. The CDR3 extends over 17 amino acids. CDR1 is SGDLS, CDR2 YYNGEE, per germline. The CDR3 here is CASSPTAAGGRADTQYF. For the CDR3, the DNA is TGTGCCAGCAGCCCCACGGCAGCGGGAGGGAGGGCAGATACGCAGTATTTT.

This chain uses TRBV6-4 with TRBJ1-2, with D uncertain. CDR3 length: 14 residues. Germline V gene lookup returns CDR1 MRHNA and CDR2 SNTAGT. The V gene lost 7 bases and the J gene lost 4 bases, with 16 bases spanning the gap. The CDR3 here is CASTSGGSGYGYTF. The CDR3 nucleotides read TGTGCCAGCACCTCCGGTGGGTCGGGCTATGGCTACACCTTC.

The chain couples TRBV4-3 to TRBJ2-7, with TRBD2 identical over 11 bases. V shed 0 bases, J shed 7 bases, and the junction held 5 bases outside the gene matches. The CDR3 covers 15 residues. Looked up from germline, CDR1 is LGHNA and CDR2 is YSLEER. The CDR3 nucleotides are TGCGCCAGCAGCCAAGAAACTAGCGGGAGTGGAGAGCAGTACTTC. The encoded protein is CASSQETSGSGEQYF.

V usage is TRBV28 and J usage is TRBJ2-1, with 7 bases identical to TRBD1. The CDR3 covers 22 residues. Germline V lookup: CDR1 MDHEN, CDR2 SYDVKM. V lost 1 base to trimming and J lost 1 base; unmatched junction nucleotides: 22. The CDR3 DNA follows: TGTGCCAGCAGTTTATACTATATCCCAGGGGGAATCGAGTTACGGTCCTACAATGAGCAGTTCTTC. This codes for CASSLYYIPGGIELRSYNEQFF.

This chain links TRBV6-5 with TRBJ2-2; tentatively, D is TRBD2 (5 bases). In germline, CDR1 is MNHEY, CDR2 SVGAGI. The CDR3 length is 14 residues. V gave up 6 bases and J gave up 6 bases, with 14 bases separating them. The CDR3 DNA sequence: TGTGCCAGCAGAAGGACCCCGGAGGCCGGGGAGCTGTTTTTT. Translating it yields CASRRTPEAGELFF.

This chain links TRBV11-3 with TRBJ2-3, with a tentative D call TRBD1 (7 bases). Trimming pared 4 bases from V and 5 bases from J, leaving 19 bases between. Per the germline V gene, CDR1 is SGHNT and CDR2 is YENEEA. The CDR3 totals 16 residues. The DNA for the CDR3 is TGTGCCAGCAGCTGGGGGGACAGTCAGACGGGAGATACGCAGTATTTT. This encodes CASSWGDSQTGDTQYF.

The CDR3 DNA is TGTGCCAGCAGCTCAGGTTCAAGCTCCTACGAGCAGTACTTC. As protein: CASSSGSSSYEQYF. The rearrangement joins TRBV6-2 or TRBV6-3 to TRBJ2-7; D ambiguous. V lost 6 bases to trimming and J lost 0 bases, with 12 bases between them. The CDR3 totals 14 residues. Germline V lookup: CDR1 MNHEY, CDR2 SVGEGT.

The chain has TRBV24-1 and TRBJ2-2; 9 bases map to TRBD2. V gave up 1 base and J gave up 4 bases; unmatched junction bases: 6. The germline gives CDR1 KGHDR, CDR2 SFDVKD. The CDR3 consists of 17 residues. As DNA, the CDR3 is TGTGCCACCAGTGATTTCAAGGGACTAGCAGGCACCGGGGAGCTGTTTTTT. This translates into CATSDFKGLAGTGELFF.

The chain links TRBV7-6 to TRBJ2-7; 7 bases are shared with TRBD1. The V segment lost 1 base and the J segment 3 bases; nucleotides outside the gene matches: 3. The CDR3 consists of 14 residues. Per germline, CDR1 SGHVS and CDR2 FNYEAQ. The CDR3 region is CASSLERDSYEQYF. As DNA, the CDR3 is TGTGCCAGCAGCTTAGAACGGGACAGCTACGAGCAGTACTTC. Looking up the rest from reference TRBV7-6 and TRBJ2-7 gives the full variable domain: GAGVSQSPRYKVTKRGQDVALRCDPISGHVSLYWYRQALGQGPEFLTYFNYEAQQDKSGLPNDRFSAERPEGSISTLTIQRTEQRDSAMYRCASSLERDSYEQYFGPGTRLTVT.